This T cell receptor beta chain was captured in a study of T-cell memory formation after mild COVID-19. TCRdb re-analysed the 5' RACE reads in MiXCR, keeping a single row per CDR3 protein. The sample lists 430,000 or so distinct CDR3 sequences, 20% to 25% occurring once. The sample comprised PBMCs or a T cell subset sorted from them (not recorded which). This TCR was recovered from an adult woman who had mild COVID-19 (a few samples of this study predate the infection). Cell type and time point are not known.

CDR3 sequence reads: CAISRTENTEAFF. The CDR3 nucleotides read TGTGCCATCAGTAGGACAGAAAACACTGAAGCTTTCTTT. This chain connects TRBV10-3 to TRBJ1-1; D possibly corresponds to TRBD1 (6 bases). In germline, CDR1 is ENHRY, CDR2 SYGVKD. V was trimmed by 5 bases and J by 2 bases, leaving 9 bases between them. The CDR3 is 13 amino acids.